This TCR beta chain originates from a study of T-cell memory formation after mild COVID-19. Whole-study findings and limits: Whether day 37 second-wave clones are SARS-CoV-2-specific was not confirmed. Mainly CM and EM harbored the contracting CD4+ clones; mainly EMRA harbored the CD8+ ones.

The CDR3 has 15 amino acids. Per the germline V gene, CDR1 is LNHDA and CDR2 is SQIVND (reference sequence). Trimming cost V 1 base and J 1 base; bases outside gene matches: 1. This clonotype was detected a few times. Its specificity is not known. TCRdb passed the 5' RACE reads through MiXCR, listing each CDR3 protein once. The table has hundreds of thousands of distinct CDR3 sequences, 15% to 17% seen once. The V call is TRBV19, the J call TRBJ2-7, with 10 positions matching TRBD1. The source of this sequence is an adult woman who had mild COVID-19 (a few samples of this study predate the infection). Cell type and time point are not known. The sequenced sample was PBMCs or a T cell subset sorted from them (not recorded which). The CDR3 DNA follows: TGTGCCAGTAGTATAGGGGACAGGGGATCCTACGAGCAGTACTTC. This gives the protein CASSIGDRGSYEQYF. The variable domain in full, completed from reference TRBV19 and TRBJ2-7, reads DGGITQSPKYLFRKEGQNVTLSCEQNLNHDAMYWYRQDPGQGLRLIYYSQIVNDFQKGDIAEGYSVSREKKESFPLTVTSAQKNPTAFYLCASSIGDRGSYEQYFGPGTRLTVT.